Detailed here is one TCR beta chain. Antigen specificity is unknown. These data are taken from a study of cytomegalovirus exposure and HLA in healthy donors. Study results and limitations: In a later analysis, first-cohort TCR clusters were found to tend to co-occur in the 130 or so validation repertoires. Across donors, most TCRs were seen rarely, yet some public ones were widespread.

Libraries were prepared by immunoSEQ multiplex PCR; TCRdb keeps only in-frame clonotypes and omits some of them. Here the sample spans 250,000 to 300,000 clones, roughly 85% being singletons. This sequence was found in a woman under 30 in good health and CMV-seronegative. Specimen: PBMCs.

The DNA of the CDR3 is TGTGCCAGCTACTCGGGGTGGGGTATGAACACTGAAGCTTTCTTT. Its protein product is CASYSGWGMNTEAFF. The genes are TRBV28 and TRBJ1-1, with D hard to call. This CDR3 has 15 amino acids. Germline loops: CDR1 MDHEN, CDR2 SYDVKM. Trimming removed 8 bases from V and 0 bases from J, with 16 bases in between.